One sample yielded the 24 T cell receptor beta chains listed below, sequenced in a study of T cell responses to AZD1222 COVID-19 vaccine. The method was immunoSEQ multiplex PCR; TCRdb's version includes in-frame clones alone and lacks a portion of them. The data hold tens of thousands of clones, with 70% to 90% observed a single time. Material: peripheral blood, obtained on day 0 of AZD1222 vaccination. Receptors were obtained from an adult in good health.

Only a few counts were recorded for this clone. The J gene is TRBJ1-3, the V gene TRBV13; 8 nucleotides align to TRBD1. The V and J ends lost 5 bases and 0 bases, in that order; junction bases with no gene match: 21. The CDR3 has 21 amino acids. Germline CDR1 reads PRHDT; CDR2 reads FYEKMQ (reference sequence). The CDR3 DNA reads TGTGCCAGCAGCCACTCCCCGGCAGGGGGCTCCTCCTTCTACTCTGGAAACACCATATATTTT. This translates into CASSHSPAGGSSFYSGNTIYF.

V and J are TRBV7-9 and TRBJ1-1; D may be TRBD1 (6 bases). This CDR3 comprises 14 residues. The germline V gene encodes CDR1 SEHNR and CDR2 FQNEAQ (reference sequence). Trimming cost V 5 bases and J 1 base, with 11 bases left between them. CDR3 sequence reads: CASSQETGNTEAFF. CDR3 nucleotide sequence: TGTGCCAGCAGCCAAGAGACAGGGAACACTGAAGCTTTCTTT. Full variable domain (remainder filled in from reference TRBV7-9 and TRBJ1-1): DTGVSQNPRHKITKRGQNVTFRCDPISEHNRLYWYRQTLGQGPEFLTYFQNEAQLEKSRLLSDRFSAERPKGSFSTLEIQRTEQGDSAMYLCASSQETGNTEAFFGQGTRLTVV.

The rearrangement links TRBV9 to TRBJ1-1; D ambiguous. CDR1 and CDR2 (germline): SGDLS, YYNGEE. Trimming stripped 2 bases from V and 6 bases from J, with 20 bases between. CDR3 length: 16 residues. CDR3 sequence (DNA): TGTGCCAGCAGCGTGGGCCTACTTGGCCCTGGCGCTGAAGCTTTCTTT. Protein product: CASSVGLLGPGAEAFF.

This clone was found once. The chain combines TRBV18 with TRBJ1-3, with 10 bases matching TRBD1. Germline values: CDR1 KGHSH, CDR2 LQKENI. CDR3 size: 16 residues. Trimming cost V 3 bases and J 3 bases; bases outside gene matches: 5. The chain's CDR3 is CASSPDRGPYGNTIYF. The CDR3 region has the DNA TGTGCCAGCTCACCCGACAGGGGGCCTTATGGAAACACCATATATTTT. Filled out from reference TRBV18 and TRBJ1-3, the complete variable domain reads NAGVMQNPRHLVRRRGQEARLRCSPMKGHSHVYWYRQLPEEGLKFMVYLQKENIIDESGMPKERFSAEFPKEGPSILRIQQVVRGDSAAYFCASSPDRGPYGNTIYFGEGSWLTVV.

This sequence joins TRBV29-1 and TRBJ2-7; 7 bases line up with TRBD2. Per the germline V gene, CDR1 is SQVTM and CDR2 is ANQGSEA. J lost 1 base, V lost 4 bases, and 10 bases had no gene match. This CDR3 region has 15 residues. CDR3 residues: CSVGPAGRGSYEQYF. For the CDR3, the DNA is TGCAGCGTTGGCCCGGCAGGGAGGGGATCCTACGAGCAGTACTTC.

This clone showed up just once. The V and J genes are TRBV4-2 and TRBJ1-2; 7 bases are shared with TRBD1. CDR3 length: 13 residues. Trimming cost V 1 base and J 6 bases; bases outside gene matches: 2. Germline CDR1 reads LGHNA; CDR2 reads YNFKEQ. The CDR3 reads CASSQVTGDGYTF. CDR3 in DNA: TGTGCCAGCAGCCAAGTTACAGGGGATGGCTACACCTTC.

The chain employs TRBV19 and TRBJ2-7, with D unclear. CDR3 length: 12 amino acids. Trimming shortened V by 0 bases and J by 6 bases, and 6 bases separated the two germline ends. Germline CDR1 is LNHDA and CDR2 is SQIVND (reference sequence). DNA for the CDR3: TGTGCCAGTAGTATAGATCTTGTCGAGCAGTACTTC. Amino acids: CASSIDLVEQYF.

The chain couples TRBV19 to TRBJ2-5; perhaps TRBD2 as D (5 bases). Germline V CDR1 and CDR2: LNHDA, SQIVND (reference sequence). This CDR3 contains 13 residues. V lost 5 bases and J lost 3, with 10 bases in between. CDR3 nucleotides: TGTGCCAGTAGTCCCAGGACTGAAGAGACCCAGTACTTC. Its translation: CASSPRTEETQYF.

The chain couples TRBV4-3 to TRBJ2-5; D gene ambiguous. The V end was cut by 0 bases, the J end by 5 bases, with 10 bases between. From germline, CDR1 is LGHNA and CDR2 YSLEER. This CDR3 region has 14 residues. The CDR3 spells CASSQEVSTETQYF. The CDR3 DNA is TGCGCCAGCAGCCAAGAAGTTAGTACGGAGACCCAGTACTTC.

The chain employs TRBV9 and TRBJ1-4, with a weak D call TRBD1 (5 bases). The CDR3 is 14 residues long. Germline V CDR1 and CDR2: SGDLS, YYNGEE. V was cut by 4 bases and J by 4 bases, with 11 bases left in between. The CDR3 protein is CASSRDSFNEKLFF. The CDR3 nucleotides read TGTGCCAGCAGCCGCGACAGTTTTAATGAAAAACTGTTTTTT.

The chain couples TRBV3-1 (or the pseudogene TRBV3-2) to TRBJ1-4, with a weak D call TRBD1 (6 bases). There are 15 residues in the CDR3. Germline CDR1 and CDR2: LGHDT and YNNKEL (reference sequence). The germline V and J ends were trimmed by 1 base and 5 bases, with 11 bases remaining between them. CDR3 nucleotides: TGTGCCAGCAGCCAAGGTCCGGGGGCCAATGAAAAACTGTTTTTT. As protein: CASSQGPGANEKLFF.

The chain's CDR3 is CAISESGTAYGYTF. CDR3 DNA: TGTGCCATCAGTGAGTCAGGGACGGCATATGGCTACACCTTC. The gene calls are TRBV10-3 and TRBJ1-2; tentatively, D is TRBD1 (5 bases). Deletions cut 0 bases from V and 5 bases from J, with 10 bases between. The CDR3 sequence is 14 residues long. The germline gives CDR1 ENHRY, CDR2 SYGVKD.

V gene TRBV5-1 combines with J gene TRBJ2-3, with D perhaps TRBD1 (6 bases). This CDR3 comprises 12 residues. In germline, CDR1 is SGHRS, CDR2 YFSETQ. The V and J ends lost 4 bases and 5 bases respectively, with 8 bases between them. CDR3 amino acids: CASSGGRDTQYF. DNA of the CDR3: TGCGCCAGCAGCGGGGGCAGAGATACGCAGTATTTT.

The rearrangement uses TRBV7-9 and TRBJ2-1; 7 bases are a match to TRBD1. Germline assignment: CDR1 SEHNR and CDR2 FQNEAQ (reference sequence). The V gene end was trimmed by 5 bases and the J gene end by 7 bases; junction bases not matched to a gene: 14. The CDR3 contains 16 residues. The DNA for the CDR3 is TGTGCCAGCAGCCGACGGACAGGAGGAAAGAGAAATGAGCAGTTCTTC. Protein sequence: CASSRRTGGKRNEQFF.

The chain recombines TRBV5-4 with TRBJ1-1; no definite D call. Trimming took off 0 bases at V and 1 base at J, with 13 bases between the two ends. Germline lookup yields CDR1 SGHNT and CDR2 YYREEE (reference sequence). The CDR3 consists of 16 residues. The CDR3 loop reads CASSLAARHGNTEAFF. As DNA, the CDR3 is TGTGCCAGCAGCTTGGCTGCCCGCCACGGGAACACTGAAGCTTTCTTT.

The chain employs TRBV3-1 (or the pseudogene TRBV3-2) and TRBJ2-7; 16 bases map to TRBD2. The germline CDR1 and CDR2 sequences are LGHDT and YNNKEL (reference sequence). V trimming: 1 base; J trimming: 2 bases; junction bases outside the gene matches: 5. This CDR3 has 18 residues. The DNA of the CDR3 is TGTGCCAGCAGCCAAGCGGGACTAGCGGGGGGGCCGACCTACGAGCAGTACTTC. Translation gives CASSQAGLAGGPTYEQYF.

The J gene is TRBJ1-3, the V gene TRBV19; tentative D call: TRBD1 (5 bases). The CDR3 sequence is 12 residues long. V gave up 11 bases and J gave up 3 bases, with 11 bases separating them. CDR1 is LNHDA and CDR2 is SQIVND in the germline V gene (reference sequence). CDR3 nucleotide sequence: TGTGCCGCAAGGACACATGGAAACACCATATATTTT. The encoded protein is CAARTHGNTIYF.

The CDR3 region has the DNA TGTGCCAGCAAATCCACGGGGGCACATTCACCCCTCCACTTT. Protein: CASKSTGAHSPLHF. The chain carries TRBV5-4 and TRBJ1-6; TRBD1 might be the D (6 bases). Trimming pared 6 bases from V and 8 bases from J, leaving 15 bases between. CDR1 is SGHNT and CDR2 is YYREEE in the germline V gene (reference sequence). The CDR3 covers 14 residues.

The rearrangement joins TRBV9 to TRBJ2-2; D unresolved. Germline assignment: CDR1 SGDLS and CDR2 YYNGEE. The CDR3 covers 14 residues. V was cut by 2 bases and J by 6 bases, with 11 bases left in between. The CDR3 coding sequence is TGTGCCAGCAGCGTCCCCTCCCGGGCCGGGGAGCTGTTTTTT. Amino acid sequence: CASSVPSRAGELFF.

The V call is TRBV19, the J call TRBJ2-5; 8 bases match TRBD1. J lost 1 base, V lost 5 bases, and 6 bases had no gene match. Germline V CDR1 and CDR2: LNHDA, SQIVND (reference sequence). The CDR3 is 15 amino acids. The CDR3 bases are TGTGCCAGTAGTCTCCCTGGACAGGGCCAAGAGACCCAGTACTTC. It translates to CASSLPGQGQETQYF.

This rearrangement joins TRBV15 to TRBJ1-1; 7 nucleotides line up with TRBD1. After removal of 0 bases from V and 2 bases from J, the junction contained 6 bases not matched to a gene. CDR3 length equals 16 residues. The V gene's germline CDR1 is LNHNV and CDR2 YYDKDF (reference sequence). This CDR3 is CATSRDMGTANTEAFF. The CDR3 DNA reads TGTGCCACCAGCAGAGATATGGGGACAGCCAACACTGAAGCTTTCTTT.

This chain uses TRBV5-1 with TRBJ2-3, with 12 bases lining up with TRBD2. CDR3 size: 15 residues. J gave up 1 base and V 3 bases, and 0 bases lay outside the gene matches. CDR1 SGHRS and CDR2 YFSETQ come from the germline V gene. CDR3 in amino acids: CASSWTSGGTDTQYF. The CDR3 nucleotides read TGCGCCAGCAGCTGGACTAGCGGGGGCACAGATACGCAGTATTTT.

V usage is TRBV3-1 (or the pseudogene TRBV3-2) and J usage is TRBJ2-5, with D unclear. Germline CDR1 LGHDT, CDR2 YNNKEL (reference sequence). V dropped 3 bases and J dropped 2 bases, with 7 bases sitting between them. The CDR3 has 13 residues. CDR3 nucleotide sequence: TGTGCCAGCAGCCACGAAACACAAGAGACCCAGTACTTC. Translated: CASSHETQETQYF.

J is TRBJ2-7 and V is TRBV6-5; 9 nucleotides line up with TRBD2. This CDR3 spans 15 amino acids. J lost 2 bases, V lost 8 bases, and 10 bases had no gene match. The germline CDR1 and CDR2 sequences are MNHEY and SVGAGI. The CDR3 DNA sequence: TGTGCCAGCCGATCGTCTAGCGGGGTTACCTACGAGCAGTACTTC. Protein sequence: CASRSSSGVTYEQYF.